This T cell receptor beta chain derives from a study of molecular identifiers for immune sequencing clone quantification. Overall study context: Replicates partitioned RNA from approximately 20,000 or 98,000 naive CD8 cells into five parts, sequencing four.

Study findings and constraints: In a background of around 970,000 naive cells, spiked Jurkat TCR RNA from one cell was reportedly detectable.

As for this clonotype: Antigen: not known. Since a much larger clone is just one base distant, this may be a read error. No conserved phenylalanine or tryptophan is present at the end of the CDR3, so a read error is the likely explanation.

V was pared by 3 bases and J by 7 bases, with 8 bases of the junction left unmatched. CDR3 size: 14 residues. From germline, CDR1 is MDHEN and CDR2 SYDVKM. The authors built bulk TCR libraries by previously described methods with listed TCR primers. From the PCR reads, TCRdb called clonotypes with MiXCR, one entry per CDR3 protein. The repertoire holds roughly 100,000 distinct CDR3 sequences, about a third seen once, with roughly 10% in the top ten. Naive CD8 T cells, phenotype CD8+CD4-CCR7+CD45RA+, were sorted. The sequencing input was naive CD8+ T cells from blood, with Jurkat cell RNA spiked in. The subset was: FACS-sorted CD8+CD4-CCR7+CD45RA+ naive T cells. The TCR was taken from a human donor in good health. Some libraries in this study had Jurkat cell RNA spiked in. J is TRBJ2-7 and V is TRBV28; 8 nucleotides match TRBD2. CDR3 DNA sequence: TGTGCCAGCAGTTTCCCGCCGGGAGGGGGGGAGCAGTACTCC. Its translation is CASSFPPGGGEQYS.